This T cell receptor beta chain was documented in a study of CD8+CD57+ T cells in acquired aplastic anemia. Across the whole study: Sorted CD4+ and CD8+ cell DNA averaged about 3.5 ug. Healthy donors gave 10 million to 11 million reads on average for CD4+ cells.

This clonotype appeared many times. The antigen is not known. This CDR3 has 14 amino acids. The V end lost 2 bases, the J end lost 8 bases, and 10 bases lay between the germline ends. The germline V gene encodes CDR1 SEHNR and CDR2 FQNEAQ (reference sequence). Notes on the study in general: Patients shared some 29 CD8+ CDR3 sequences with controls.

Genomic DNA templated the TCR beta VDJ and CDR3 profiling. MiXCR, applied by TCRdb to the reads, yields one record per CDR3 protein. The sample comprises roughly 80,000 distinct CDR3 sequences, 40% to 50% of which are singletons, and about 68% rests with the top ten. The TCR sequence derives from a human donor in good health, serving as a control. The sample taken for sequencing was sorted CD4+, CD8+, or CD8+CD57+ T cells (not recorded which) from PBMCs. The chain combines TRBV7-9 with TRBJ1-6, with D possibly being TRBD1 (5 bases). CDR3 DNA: TGTGCCAGCAGCTTAAGGCAGGGCGATTCACCCCTCCACTTT. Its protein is CASSLRQGDSPLHF. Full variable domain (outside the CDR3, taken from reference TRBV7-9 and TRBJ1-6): DTGVSQNPRHKITKRGQNVTFRCDPISEHNRLYWYRQTLGQGPEFLTYFQNEAQLEKSRLLSDRFSAERPKGSFSTLEIQRTEQGDSAMYLCASSLRQGDSPLHFGNGTRLTVT.